This TCR beta chain was documented in a study of cytomegalovirus exposure and HLA in healthy donors. Study-level results: Upon later analysis, HLA-associated TCR beta chains proved more clonally expanded than other, equally common chains. In most subjects, TCR beta sequences reportedly gave accurate predictions of HLA-A and HLA-B alleles.

About this clone: Its antigen is currently unknown.

The PCR ran on 60 Vbeta and 13 Jbeta primers. TCRdb's table, derived via immunoSEQ multiplex PCR, lists solely in-frame clones and lacks some. The repertoire consists of about 150,000 clones, with just under 70% occurring once and the leading ten covering almost 4.5%. The CDR3 is made up of 14 amino acids. Looked up from germline, CDR1 is MDHEN and CDR2 is SYDVKM. V lost 5 bases, J lost 5 bases, and 7 bases stayed unmatched. The TCR originated in a man in his sixties in good health and CMV-seronegative. The J gene is TRBJ2-7, the V gene TRBV28; TRBD1 matches at 9 bases. The sequenced sample was PBMCs. The CDR3 bases are TGTGCCAGCAGTCCACAGGGGGCCGGGAACGAGCAGTACTTC. Its translation: CASSPQGAGNEQYF.